This TCR beta chain was observed in a study of blood T cell repertoires in COVID-19. Whole-study context: Whether acute or convalescent, the COVID-19 samples came from the United States, Italy and Spain.

Profiled with immunoSEQ multiplex PCR; TCRdb holds only in-frame clones, not every one. The sample holds more than 100,000 clones, 78% seen once. This CDR3 is built from 15 residues. Germline CDR1 KGHDR, CDR2 SFDVKD. Deletions cut 4 bases from V and 0 bases from J, with 9 bases between. The chain employs TRBV24-1 and TRBJ1-5, with D perhaps TRBD1 (5 bases). The sequencing input was peripheral blood. The receptor's source is a man in his 70s with acute or convalescent COVID-19. CDR3 amino acids: CATSEHTGSNQPQHF. The CDR3 DNA reads as TGTGCCACCAGTGAGCACACAGGTAGCAATCAGCCCCAGCATTTT.